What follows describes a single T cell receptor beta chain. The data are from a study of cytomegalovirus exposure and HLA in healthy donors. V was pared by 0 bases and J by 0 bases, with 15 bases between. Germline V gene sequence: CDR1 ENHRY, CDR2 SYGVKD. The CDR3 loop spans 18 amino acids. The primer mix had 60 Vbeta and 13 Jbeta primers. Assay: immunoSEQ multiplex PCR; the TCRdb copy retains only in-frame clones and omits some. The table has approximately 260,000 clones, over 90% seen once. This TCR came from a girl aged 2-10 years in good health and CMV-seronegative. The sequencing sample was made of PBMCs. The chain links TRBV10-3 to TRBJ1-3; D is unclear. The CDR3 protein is CAISESSWEGTSGNTIYF. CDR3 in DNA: TGTGCCATCAGTGAGTCAAGTTGGGAGGGAACCTCTGGAAACACCATATATTTT.